What follows are 32 T cell receptor beta chains derived from one specimen sequenced in a study of T cell repertoires in cytomegalovirus infection (dated by TCRdb to the late 2010s). TCRdb names Illumina HiSeq 1500 as the instrument used. In-frame beta chains were kept once TCRdb had trimmed the public reads at Q25 with fastp and called clones with MiXCR. Under each unique CDR3 protein, matching rows form one entry showing the most common genes and DNA. Within this sample are some 180,000 distinct CDR3 sequences, with approximately 20% of them counted one time only. Of the sample, less than 3% falls within the top ten clones. The sample was PBMCs. These receptors were taken from a human donor in good health (CMV status not recorded). Some clones in this sample may be carry-over from other donors' samples.

This clonotype was picked up many times. V usage is TRBV5-4 and J usage is TRBJ2-5; D not resolved. Germline CDR1 is SGHNT and CDR2 is YYREEE (reference sequence). Trimming took 1 base from V and 2 from J, leaving 3 bases between them. CDR3 length: 12 amino acids. CDR3 sequence (DNA): TGTGCCAGCAGCTTGAGTCAAGAGACCCAGTACTTC. Translated, it gives CASSLSQETQYF.

This clonotype came up many times. V is TRBV7-2 and J is TRBJ2-5, with TRBD2 as a possible D gene (8 bases). V lost 1 base and J lost 6, with 15 bases in between. This CDR3 has 15 residues. The V gene's germline CDR1 is SGHTA and CDR2 FQGNSA. The CDR3 region is CASSLGSGGGQTQYF. CDR3 nucleotides: TGTGCCAGCAGCTTAGGGTCGGGAGGGGGCCAGACCCAGTACTTC. The entire variable domain, with the rest obtained from reference TRBV7-2 and TRBJ2-5, is as follows: GAGVSQSPSNKVTEKGKDVELRCDPISGHTALYWYRQSLGQGLEFLIYFQGNSAPDKSGLPSDRFSAERTGGSVSTLTIQRTQQEDSAVYLCASSLGSGGGQTQYFGPGTRLLVL.

V gene TRBV28 combines with J gene TRBJ1-1; the D is unclear. The CDR3 runs 15 residues. The germline gives CDR1 MDHEN, CDR2 SYDVKM. Trimming pared 5 bases from V and 1 base from J, leaving 14 bases between. The CDR3 region is CASSASDGKNTEAFF. The DNA of the CDR3 is TGTGCCAGCAGTGCATCGGACGGGAAGAACACTGAAGCTTTCTTT.

The rearrangement links TRBV2 to TRBJ2-1, with D possibly being TRBD1 or TRBD2 (5 bases each). The CDR3 consists of 13 residues. V dropped 8 bases and J dropped 9 bases, with 17 bases sitting between them. Germline CDR1 reads SNHLY; CDR2 reads FYNNEI. For the CDR3, the DNA is TGTGCCAGCGGAGGACTCAGGGTGGGTGAGCAGTTCTTC. It codes for CASGGLRVGEQFF. The variable domain in full, with the rest retrieved from reference TRBV2 and TRBJ2-1, is EPEVTQTPSHQVTQMGQEVILRCVPISNHLYFYWYRQILGQKVEFLVSFYNNEISEKSEIFDDQFSVERPDGSNFTLKIRSTKLEDSAMYFCASGGLRVGEQFFGPGTRLTVL.

CDR3 loop: CASRGAGATNTGELFF. The CDR3 coding sequence is TGTGCCAGCAGGGGAGCGGGGGCTACGAACACCGGGGAGCTGTTTTTT. The chain links TRBV12-3 or TRBV12-4 to TRBJ2-2; TRBD2 matches at 8 bases. With 6 bases clipped from V and 0 bases from J, the junction kept 6 bases outside the gene matches. The CDR3 has 16 residues.

Note on this clonotype: Possible read error: a much larger clone is one base away. J is TRBJ1-6 and V is TRBV7-2; D gene unclear. This CDR3 is 15 amino acids long. Germline V gives CDR1 SGHTA, CDR2 FQGNSA. DNA for the CDR3: TGTGCCAGCACCCCTACGGGCAACAATAATTCACCCCTCTACTTT. Translating gives CASTPTGNNNSPLYF.

This clonotype has ten or more counts. CDR3 in amino acids: CASSELRSGEQFF. In nucleotides, the CDR3 is TGTGCCAGCAGTGAATTGAGGTCTGGTGAGCAGTTCTTC. This rearrangement joins TRBV2 to TRBJ2-1; D uncertain. The CDR3 has 13 residues. CDR1 and CDR2 from the germline V gene are SNHLY and FYNNEI. V was pared by 2 bases and J by 9 bases, with 11 bases between. Complete variable domain (other parts from reference TRBV2 and TRBJ2-1): EPEVTQTPSHQVTQMGQEVILRCVPISNHLYFYWYRQILGQKVEFLVSFYNNEISEKSEIFDDQFSVERPDGSNFTLKIRSTKLEDSAMYFCASSELRSGEQFFGPGTRLTVL.

There are many counts of this clonotype. The V and J genes are TRBV7-6 and TRBJ2-5; a possible D gene is TRBD1 (5 bases). The CDR3 is made up of 14 amino acids. V dropped 5 bases and J dropped 0 bases, with 10 bases sitting between them. Per the germline V gene, CDR1 is SGHVS and CDR2 is FNYEAQ. CDR3 in amino acids: CASSMTAYQETQYF. The CDR3 DNA follows: TGTGCCAGCAGCATGACAGCGTACCAAGAGACCCAGTACTTC.

The V and J genes are TRBV19 and TRBJ2-3; D remains unclear. V was pared by 5 bases and J by 8 bases, with 14 bases between. Germline V CDR1 and CDR2: LNHDA, SQIVND (reference sequence). The CDR3 has 13 amino acids. The CDR3 nucleotides are TGTGCCAGTAGTCCCTCCCGTTACGGTACGCAGTATTTT. The encoded protein is CASSPSRYGTQYF.

This clonotype turned up a few times. The chain uses TRBV20-1 and TRBJ2-1; 10 nucleotides line up with TRBD2. The germline V gene encodes CDR1 DFQATT and CDR2 SNEGSKA (reference sequence). The CDR3 length is 15 residues. After removal of 6 bases from V and 4 bases from J, the junction contained 9 bases not matched to a gene. The CDR3 DNA sequence: TGCAGTGCCAGTGAAGCGGGAGGGCTGTACAATGAGCAGTTCTTC. The encoded protein is CSASEAGGLYNEQFF.

The chain employs TRBV11-3 and TRBJ1-1; 8 positions match TRBD1. From germline, CDR1 is SGHNT and CDR2 YENEEA. J lost 0 bases, V lost 4 bases, and 10 bases had no gene match. The CDR3 loop spans 17 amino acids. CDR3 region: CASSSLTGDPLNTEAFF. CDR3 coding DNA: TGTGCCAGCAGCTCTTTGACAGGGGATCCGCTGAACACTGAAGCTTTCTTT.

This rearrangement joins TRBV7-3 to TRBJ1-5, with 9 nucleotides matching TRBD1. Germline CDR1 SGHTA, CDR2 FQGTGA. Losses at the gene ends were 5 bases for V and 2 bases for J; bases not matched to a gene: 22. This CDR3 has 21 residues. CDR3 sequence: CASSPGQGFGFTDRGNQPQHF. CDR3 sequence (DNA): TGTGCCAGCAGCCCAGGACAGGGGTTCGGTTTCACCGATCGGGGCAATCAGCCCCAGCATTTT.

This clonotype was found many times. The chain carries TRBV27 and TRBJ1-2; 7 bases line up with TRBD1. Germline loops: CDR1 MNHEY, CDR2 SMNVEV (reference sequence). This CDR3 spans 14 amino acids. Losses at the gene ends were 5 bases for V and 3 bases for J; bases not matched to a gene: 6. The DNA of the CDR3 is TGTGCCAGCAGTCCGAACGACAGGGACTATGGCTACACCTTC. It yields the protein CASSPNDRDYGYTF.

This clonotype was counted ten times or more. The genes are TRBV7-2 and TRBJ2-1; 15 nucleotides agree with TRBD2. The CDR3 is 15 residues long. Germline trimming cut 5 bases from V and 9 bases from J; bases unmatched to any gene: 5. Per the germline V gene, CDR1 is SGHTA and CDR2 is FQGNSA. The CDR3 sequence: CASSPGGLAGGEQFF. DNA for the CDR3: TGTGCCAGCAGCCCAGGGGGACTAGCGGGAGGTGAGCAGTTCTTC.

This clonotype has at least ten counts. The chain has TRBV7-2 and TRBJ1-4, with 7 bases identical to TRBD1. The junction had 6 bases not matched to a gene; V was cut back by 4 bases and J by 7 bases. CDR1 and CDR2 (germline): SGHTA, FQGNSA. The CDR3 runs to 14 residues. The CDR3 nucleotides read TGTGCCAGCAGCTCCCGGGACAGAAGTGAAAAACTGTTTTTT. It encodes CASSSRDRSEKLFF.

This clonotype was detected many times. J is TRBJ2-7 and V is TRBV7-8, with 9 nucleotides matching TRBD2. The CDR3 sequence is 18 residues long. Per the germline V gene, CDR1 is SGHVS and CDR2 is FQNEAQ. Trimming removed 5 bases from V and 2 bases from J; junction bases left unmatched: 16. The CDR3 spells CASSPEVWGPSGAYEQYF. CDR3 coding DNA: TGTGCCAGCAGCCCAGAGGTATGGGGCCCTAGCGGGGCCTACGAGCAGTACTTC.

This clonotype appeared many times. The chain carries TRBV7-8 and TRBJ2-1; possibly TRBD2 for D (6 bases). CDR1 and CDR2 from the germline V gene are SGHVS and FQNEAQ. V was clipped by 2 bases and J by 7 bases, with 18 bases between them. There are 16 residues in the CDR3. Here the CDR3 DNA reads TGTGCCAGCAGCTTATTAGGAGACGTACGGGGGAATGAGCAGTTCTTC. Encoded protein: CASSLLGDVRGNEQFF.

The chain's CDR3 is CASSLSGALNEQFF. CDR3 sequence (DNA): TGTGCCAGCAGCTTATCCGGGGCATTGAATGAGCAGTTCTTC. The chain combines TRBV7-3 with TRBJ2-1, with D perhaps given as TRBD1 or TRBD2 (5 bases each). Germline loops: CDR1 SGHTA, CDR2 FQGTGA. Trimming took off 2 bases at V and 7 bases at J, with 12 bases between the two ends. The CDR3 spans 14 residues. The whole variable domain, remainder taken from reference TRBV7-3 and TRBJ2-1, is GAGVSQTPSNKVTEKGKYVELRCDPISGHTALYWYRQSLGQGPEFLIYFQGTGAADDSGLPNDRFFAVRPEGSVSTLKIQRTERGDSAVYLCASSLSGALNEQFFGPGTRLTVL.

This chain links TRBV30 with TRBJ1-1; 10 bases line up with TRBD1. Germline V CDR1 and CDR2: GTSNPN, SVGIG (reference sequence). CDR3 length: 16 residues. V shed 2 bases and J 5 bases; nucleotides not matched to a gene: 11. The CDR3 DNA follows: TGTGCCTGGAGTCGAGACAGGGGGCCTGGGAAGACTGAAGCTTTCTTT. This encodes CAWSRDRGPGKTEAFF.

This clonotype was recorded many times. This sequence joins TRBV19 and TRBJ1-6; possible D gene TRBD1, 5 bases. The CDR3 loop spans 13 amino acids. V was trimmed by 5 bases and J by 9 bases, leaving 11 bases between them. Germline values: CDR1 LNHDA, CDR2 SQIVND (reference sequence). The CDR3 is CASSGTGISPLHF. CDR3 coding DNA: TGTGCCAGTAGTGGGACGGGGATTTCACCCCTCCACTTT.

This clonotype was counted a single time. The rearrangement uses TRBV7-4 and TRBJ2-7; D call uncertain. CDR3 length equals 15 residues. V gave up 1 base and J gave up 4 bases, with 14 bases separating them. Germline V gene lookup returns CDR1 SGHVT and CDR2 SQSDAQ. CDR3 sequence: CASSLGWPGRYEQYF. The CDR3 DNA reads TGTGCCAGCAGCTTAGGCTGGCCCGGGCGGTACGAGCAGTACTTC.

The chain carries TRBV25-1 and TRBJ2-7, with D perhaps matching TRBD1 or TRBD2 (5 bases each). Germline V CDR1 and CDR2: MGHDK, SYGVNS. There are 15 residues in the CDR3. Between the trimmed V and J ends, which lost 5 bases and 0 bases, there was a span of 14 bases. As DNA, the CDR3 is TGTGCCAGCAGTCCCTCCGGGGACCACTCCTACGAGCAGTACTTC. Translating it yields CASSPSGDHSYEQYF.

The J gene is TRBJ2-6, the V gene TRBV5-1, with D uncertain. Germline V lookup: CDR1 SGHRS, CDR2 YFSETQ. CDR3 length: 15 residues. Trimming stripped 1 base from V and 4 bases from J, with 9 bases between. Here the CDR3 DNA reads TGCGCCAGCAGCTTGTTCGCGGCAGGGGCCAACGTCCTGACTTTC. It translates to CASSLFAAGANVLTF.

The gene calls are TRBV5-4 and TRBJ1-1; D may be TRBD1 (5 bases). This CDR3 has 14 residues. Germline CDR1 reads SGHNT; CDR2 reads YYREEE (reference sequence). V was trimmed by 6 bases and J by 6 bases, leaving 18 bases between them. The chain's CDR3 is CASTRGTRDAEAFF. The CDR3 bases are TGTGCCAGCACCAGAGGTACAAGGGACGCTGAAGCTTTCTTT. The full variable domain, in which reference TRBV5-4 and TRBJ1-1 provide the parts outside the CDR3, is ETGVTQSPTHLIKTRGQQVTLRCSSQSGHNTVSWYQQALGQGPQFIFQYYREEENGRGNFPPRFSGLQFPNYSSELNVNALELDDSALYLCASTRGTRDAEAFFGQGTRLTVV.

The V and J genes are TRBV6-1 and TRBJ2-3; D remains unclear. CDR1 is MNHNS and CDR2 is SASEGT in the germline V gene. CDR3 length: 13 amino acids. V was trimmed by 4 bases and J by 6 bases, leaving 11 bases between them. The CDR3 reads CASSVSAQDTQYF. The CDR3 DNA follows: TGTGCCAGCAGTGTCTCGGCCCAGGATACGCAGTATTTT.

This clonotype came up many times. The J gene is TRBJ2-7, the V gene TRBV7-9, with 8 bases lining up with TRBD1. The CDR3 is made up of 16 amino acids. Germline loops: CDR1 SEHNR, CDR2 FQNEAQ (reference sequence). The J segment lost 1 base and the V segment lost 5 bases, leaving 10 bases of the junction unmatched. Written as DNA, the CDR3 is TGTGCCAGCAGCGCCCCCCCGGACAGGGAGTCCTACGAGCAGTACTTC. Protein: CASSAPPDRESYEQYF.

This clonotype was detected many times. V usage is TRBV7-2 and J usage is TRBJ2-2, with TRBD1 as a possible D gene (6 bases). V lost 2 bases and J 0 bases, leaving 7 bases between the germline ends. From germline, CDR1 is SGHTA and CDR2 FQGNSA. This CDR3 region has 15 residues. The CDR3 DNA is TGTGCCAGCAGCTTACCAGGGGCGAACACCGGGGAGCTGTTTTTT. Translating it yields CASSLPGANTGELFF.

As regards this clonotype: Possible read error: a much larger clone is one base away. This chain joins TRBV6-1 and TRBJ1-1; no clear D gene. Germline CDR1 is MNHNS and CDR2 is SASEGT. The CDR3 spans 11 residues. The CDR3: CASSGNTEVFF. Here the CDR3 DNA reads TGTGCCAGCAGTGGGAACACTGAAGTTTTCTTT.

This clonotype was seen ten or more times. CDR3 in DNA: TGTGCCAGCAGCTTACTAGCGGGCCCCCCCAATGAGCAGTTCTTC. Translated: CASSLLAGPPNEQFF. This chain connects TRBV7-3 to TRBJ2-1; 8 positions agree with TRBD2. Germline CDR1 and CDR2: SGHTA and FQGTGA. The CDR3 covers 15 residues. V lost 2 bases, J lost 6 bases, and 6 bases stayed unmatched. The whole variable domain, filled in from reference TRBV7-3 and TRBJ2-1, reads GAGVSQTPSNKVTEKGKYVELRCDPISGHTALYWYRQSLGQGPEFLIYFQGTGAADDSGLPNDRFFAVRPEGSVSTLKIQRTERGDSAVYLCASSLLAGPPNEQFFGPGTRLTVL.

Concerning this clonotype itself: A read error may account for a junction end that differs from germline. The V and J genes are TRBV29-1 and TRBJ1-1; maybe TRBD1 (5 bases). CDR1 is SQVTM and CDR2 is ANQGSEA in the germline V gene. The length of the CDR3 is 13 residues. CDR3 nucleotides: TGCTGCGTTGGGACCGCTGGGGACACTGAAGCTTTCTTT. This sequence encodes CCVGTAGDTEAFF. The variable domain in full, completed from reference TRBV29-1 and TRBJ1-1, reads SAVISQKPSRDICQRGTSLTIQCQVDSQVTMMFWYRQQPGQSLTLIATANQGSEATYESGFVIDKFPISRPNLTFSTLTVSNMSPEDSSIYLCCVGTAGDTEAFFGQGTRLTVV.

This clonotype has ten or more counts. The V and J genes are TRBV11-2 and TRBJ2-3; D gene uncertain. Germline CDR1 and CDR2: SGHAT and FQNNGV. The CDR3 totals 15 residues. V shed 5 bases and J shed 2 bases, with 14 bases lying between them. The CDR3 nucleotides read TGTGCCAGCAGCCACCGAGTGGTGACCACAGATACGCAGTATTTT. Amino acid sequence: CASSHRVVTTDTQYF.

This clonotype was seen many times. This rearrangement joins TRBV7-2 to TRBJ1-1, with a weak D call TRBD1 (5 bases). There are 15 residues in the CDR3. CDR1 is SGHTA, CDR2 FQGNSA, per germline. Between the trimmed V and J ends, which lost 0 bases and 6 bases, there was a span of 14 bases. The CDR3 nucleotides read TGTGCCAGCAGCTTAGCGGGGGTTCAAAACGCTGAAGCTTTCTTT. Protein: CASSLAGVQNAEAFF.